The 3 T cell receptor beta chains reported below all come from one sample, sequenced in a study of blood T cell repertoires in COVID-19. This table comes from immunoSEQ multiplex PCR, and its TCRdb copy is limited to in-frame clones, with some not included. Among about 61,000 clones listed, around 88% were seen once. The sample comprised peripheral blood. The receptors here all came from a human donor in a cohort sampled during active COVID-19.

The chain links TRBV3-1 (or the pseudogene TRBV3-2) to TRBJ1-2; 8 nucleotides match TRBD1. Trimming at V came to 4 bases and at J to 4 bases, leaving 5 bases not matched to a gene. Germline V gene lookup returns CDR1 LGHDT and CDR2 YNNKEL (reference sequence). The CDR3 has 14 residues. The CDR3 reads CASSRTGPSYGYTF. The CDR3 DNA reads as TGTGCCAGCAGCCGGACAGGGCCGAGCTATGGCTACACCTTC.

This sequence joins TRBV19 and TRBJ2-6; D is uncertain. V lost 0 bases to trimming and J lost 0 bases, with 9 bases between them. This CDR3 contains 17 residues. Germline loops: CDR1 LNHDA, CDR2 SQIVND (reference sequence). The CDR3 loop is CASSIEGPSSGANVLTF. The CDR3 nucleotides are TGTGCCAGTAGTATAGAGGGCCCGAGCTCTGGGGCCAACGTCCTGACTTTC.

Written as DNA, the CDR3 is TGTGCCACCCGAGCCGTTAGCGTCTCCTACAATGAGCAGTTCTTC. Protein sequence: CATRAVSVSYNEQFF. V usage is TRBV7-2 and J usage is TRBJ2-1; perhaps TRBD2 as D (5 bases). Germline V gives CDR1 SGHTA, CDR2 FQGNSA. The CDR3 totals 15 residues. V was cut by 10 bases and J by 0 bases, with 16 bases left in between.